Sequencing of this T cell receptor beta chain was carried out in a study of PD-1 blockade in classical Hodgkin lymphoma (dated by TCRdb to the early 2020s). Background on the whole study: Nivolumab dosing was 3 mg/kg intravenously every 2 weeks, continuing until either disease progression or unacceptable toxicity. A peripheral blood immune signature of response to PD-1 blockade in classical Hodgkin lymphoma was defined using TCR beta sequencing and CyTOF. Results and caveats for the whole study, not just this receptor: Baseline TCR diversity was reported to be lower in newly diagnosed patients than in healthy donors, and even lower in relapsed/refractory patients. Lower diversity was observed in patients in whom nivolumab was started less than 1 year after ASCT, and these patients were excluded from later analyses so that confounding by immune reconstitution would be avoided. The study covered only a single clinical trial cohort, and the causes of the repertoire differences, possibly disease activity or prior therapy, were still not defined. CD4+ but not CD8+ TCR diversity rose significantly by C4D1 (p=0.0027 vs p=0.16), most apparent in complete responders (p=0.02). Baseline diversity similar to that of newly diagnosed patients was observed in trial patients achieving complete response, whereas significantly lower diversity was observed in partial responders and progressors.

V loses 7 bases of germline sequence and J loses 2 bases, and the interval between the two ends is 14 bases. The CDR3 covers 14 residues, taking in both the cysteine and the phenylalanine. Only CDR3 DNA is held: 42 bases, read in frame from base 1. CDR1 MNHEY and CDR2 SVGAGI were looked up in the germline V gene. For this clone: It lacks a known antigen. Base qualities are not recorded, but no much larger clone differs from it by a single base.

The Qiagen DNeasy kit was used to extract genomic DNA both from unsorted PBMCs and from the negatively selected CD4+ and CD8+ fractions. TCR beta CDR3 regions were subjected to amplification by immunoSEQ multiplex PCR with primers that anneal to V and J segments. A synthetic immune receptor repertoire was used to minimize amplification bias, and remaining bias was computationally removed after sequencing. Processing in the source paper ran as follows. Custom Python scripts were used to quantify repertoire diversity as the Shannon entropy index. Unsorted, CD4+ and CD8+ repertoires were analyzed separately, except for combined analyses in which CD4+ and CD8+ sequences were merged in silico. Clonal expansion was defined as a frequency increase of at least 2-fold after treatment compared with C1D1, and clones undetected at baseline were assigned a pseudocount of 0.5. Singleton clones were defined as clones with 0 or 1 copy at C1D1, and non-singleton clones were defined as clones with 2 or more copies. Clones expanded in unsorted samples were annotated as CD4+, CD8+ or unknown by matching protein sequences in sorted samples from the same patient. Wilcoxon tests on paired samples were used to test changes in diversity from C1D1 to C4D1. TCRdb took over this immuneACCESS table, retaining in-frame rearrangements with V and J assigned. Such tables are incomplete; in checked studies, under half of the missing clones stem from an unresolved V gene, and the remainder is unexplained. The DNA was the basis for D and trimming; V, J and clone size are from that table. The sample profile shows about 20,000 clones; around four fifths of them were found once. The ten most abundant clones make up approximately 7% of the sample.

The time point label on this specimen signifies: cycle 4 day 1 (C4D1), after less than 7 weeks of nivolumab. All trial patients had relapsed after autologous stem cell transplantation, with cohorts A, B and C differing in prior brentuximab vedotin exposure. A Miltenyi CD8+ T cell isolation kit was used for magnetic negative selection to purify CD8+ T cells from thawed PBMCs. The trial cohort included 55 to 65 patients with relapsed/refractory classical Hodgkin lymphoma, and each patient had a best overall response of complete response, partial response or progressive disease. Single-agent nivolumab was administered to trial patients in the multi-cohort phase II CheckMate 205 trial. An independent review committee assessed best overall response by applying the 2007 International Working Group response criteria. Trial PBMCs were obtained immediately prior to nivolumab initiation (C1D1) and on therapy at cycle 2 day 1 and cycle 4 day 1. Peripheral blood was collected in 8 mL Vacutainer Cell Preparation Tubes, from which PBMCs were isolated by centrifugation and then cryopreserved. Purified CD4+ and CD8+ fractions were generated only in cases for which an additional PBMC sample was available. Magnetically labelled cells were removed on LS columns in a quadroMACS separator, and the flow-through was collected as the purified fraction.

This TCR was sampled from a human donor with classical Hodgkin lymphoma. The starting material was CD8+ T cells from blood, obtained before the fourth cycle of nivolumab. Recombination connected TRBV6-5 to TRBJ1-1; possibly the D gene is TRBD1, per 6 matching bases. Here is the DNA: TGTGCCAGCACCCTGATCGGGACAAACACTGAAGCTTTCTTT. Its product reads: CASTLIGTNTEAFF.